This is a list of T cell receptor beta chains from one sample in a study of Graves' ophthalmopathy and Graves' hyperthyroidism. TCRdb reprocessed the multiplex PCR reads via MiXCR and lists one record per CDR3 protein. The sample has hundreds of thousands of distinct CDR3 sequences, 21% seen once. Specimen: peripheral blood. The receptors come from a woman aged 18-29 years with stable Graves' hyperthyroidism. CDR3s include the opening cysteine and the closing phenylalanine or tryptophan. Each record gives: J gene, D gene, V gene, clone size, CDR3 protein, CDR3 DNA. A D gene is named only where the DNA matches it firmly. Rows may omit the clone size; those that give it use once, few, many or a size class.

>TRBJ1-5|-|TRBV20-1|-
CSAIQGSAPQHF
TGCAGTGCCATCCAGGGTTCGGCGCCCCAGCATTTT
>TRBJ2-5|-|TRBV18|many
CASSLRQRQETQYF
TGTGCCAGCTCACTTCGACAGCGACAAGAGACCCAGTACTTC
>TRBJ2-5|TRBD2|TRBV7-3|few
CASSQSGGSGNGETQYF
TGTGCCAGCAGCCAATCTGGGGGGAGCGGGAATGGAGAGACCCAGTACTTC
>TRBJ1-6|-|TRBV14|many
CASSLEGELHF
TGTGCCAGCAGCCTTGAGGGAGAACTCCACTTT
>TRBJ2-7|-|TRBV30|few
CAWSVLDGGGNEQYF
TGTGCCTGGAGTGTACTAGACGGCGGAGGGAACGAGCAGTACTTC
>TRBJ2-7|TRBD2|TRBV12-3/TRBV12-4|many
CASSFSGDTYEQYF
TGTGCCAGCAGTTTTAGCGGGGACACCTACGAGCAGTACTTC
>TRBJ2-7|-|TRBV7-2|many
CASSFWQAPYEQYF
TGTGCCAGCAGCTTCTGGCAGGCACCCTACGAGCAGTACTTC
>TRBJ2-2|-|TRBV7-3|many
CASSLLGNTGELFF
TGTGCCAGCAGCTTATTGGGGAACACCGGGGAGCTGTTTTTT
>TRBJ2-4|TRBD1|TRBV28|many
CASSPRQGAKNIQYF
TGTGCCAGCAGTCCAAGACAGGGTGCCAAAAACATTCAGTACTTC
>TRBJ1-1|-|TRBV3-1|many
CASSQGPVNTEAFF
TGTGCCAGCAGCCAAGGTCCGGTGAACACTGAAGCTTTCTTT
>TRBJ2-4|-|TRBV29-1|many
CSVAGRNIKYF
TGCAGCGTCGCCGGGAGAAACATTAAGTACTTC
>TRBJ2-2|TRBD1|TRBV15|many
CATSWGEDRGRTGELFF
TGTGCCACCAGCTGGGGCGAGGACAGGGGTAGAACCGGGGAGCTGTTTTTT
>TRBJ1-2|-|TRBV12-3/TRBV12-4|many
CASSRTVNYGYTF
TGTGCCAGCAGCCGGACAGTTAACTATGGCTACACCTTC
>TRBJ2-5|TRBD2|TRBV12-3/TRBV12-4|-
CASNLGVAGGQETQYF
TGTGCCAGCAACCTCGGGGTAGCGGGGGGACAAGAGACCCAGTACTTC
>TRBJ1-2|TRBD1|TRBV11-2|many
CASRGLRDRGRGYTF
TGTGCCAGCAGGGGCCTACGGGACAGGGGGCGAGGCTACACCTTC
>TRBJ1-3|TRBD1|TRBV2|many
CASAGQLVRNTIYF
TGTGCCAGCGCGGGACAGTTGGTTAGAAACACCATATATTTT
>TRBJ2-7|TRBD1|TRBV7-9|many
CASSAAGTVLYEQYF
TGTGCCAGCAGCGCAGCCGGGACAGTGTTATACGAGCAGTACTTC
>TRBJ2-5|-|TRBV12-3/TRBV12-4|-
CASTRDFEETQYF
TGTGCCAGTACCAGGGACTTTGAAGAGACCCAGTACTTC
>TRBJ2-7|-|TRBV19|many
CASSTRTEEKYF
TGTGCCAGTAGTACACGGACGGAGGAGAAGTACTTC